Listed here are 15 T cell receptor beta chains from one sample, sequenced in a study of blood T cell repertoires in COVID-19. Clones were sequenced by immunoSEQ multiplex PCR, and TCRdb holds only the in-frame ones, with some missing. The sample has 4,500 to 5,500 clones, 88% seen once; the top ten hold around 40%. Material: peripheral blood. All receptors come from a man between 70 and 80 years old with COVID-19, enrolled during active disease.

CDR3 nucleotide sequence: TGCGCCAGCAGCCTGAGAAGCCAAGAGACCCAGTACTTC. Translation: CASSLRSQETQYF. The genes are TRBV5-1 and TRBJ2-5; D uncertain. The ends were cut back, 4 bases at V and 1 base at J, with 8 bases in the middle. The CDR3 runs 13 residues. Germline V gene sequence: CDR1 SGHRS, CDR2 YFSETQ. The variable domain in full, with the rest retrieved from reference TRBV5-1 and TRBJ2-5, is KAGVTQTPRYLIKTRGQQVTLSCSPISGHRSVSWYQQTPGQGLQFLFEYFSETQRNKGNFPGRFSGRQFSNSRSEMNVSTLELGDSALYLCASSLRSQETQYFGPGTRLLVL.

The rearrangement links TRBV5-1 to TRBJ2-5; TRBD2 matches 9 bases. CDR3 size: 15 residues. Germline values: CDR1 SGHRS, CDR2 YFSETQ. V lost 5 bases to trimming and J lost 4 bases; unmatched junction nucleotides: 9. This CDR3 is CASRTLAGSRETQYF. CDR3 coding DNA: TGCGCCAGCAGGACTCTAGCGGGGTCCCGAGAGACCCAGTACTTC. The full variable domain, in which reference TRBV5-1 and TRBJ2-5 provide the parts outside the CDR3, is KAGVTQTPRYLIKTRGQQVTLSCSPISGHRSVSWYQQTPGQGLQFLFEYFSETQRNKGNFPGRFSGRQFSNSRSEMNVSTLELGDSALYLCASRTLAGSRETQYFGPGTRLLVL.

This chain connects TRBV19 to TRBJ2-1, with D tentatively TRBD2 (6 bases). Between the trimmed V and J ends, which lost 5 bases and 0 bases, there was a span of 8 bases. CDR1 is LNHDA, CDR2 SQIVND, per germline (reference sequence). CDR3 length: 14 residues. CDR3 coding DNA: TGTGCCAGTAGTCCGGGACTCTCCTACAATGAGCAGTTCTTC. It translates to CASSPGLSYNEQFF.

This CDR3 reads CASSLVREGHEQYF. In DNA, the CDR3 is TGTGCCAGCAGCTTAGTGCGGGAGGGCCACGAGCAGTACTTC. The V gene is TRBV7-6, the J gene TRBJ2-7, with 9 bases lining up with TRBD2. From germline, CDR1 is SGHVS and CDR2 FNYEAQ. CDR3 length equals 14 residues. Trimming cost V 1 base and J 5 bases; bases outside gene matches: 3.

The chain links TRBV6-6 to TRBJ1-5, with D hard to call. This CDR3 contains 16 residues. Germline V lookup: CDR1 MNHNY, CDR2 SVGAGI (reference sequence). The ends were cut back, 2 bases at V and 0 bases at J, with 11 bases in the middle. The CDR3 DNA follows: TGTGCCAGCAGTTACGAGGCAGTCCCTAGCAATCAGCCCCAGCATTTT. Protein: CASSYEAVPSNQPQHF.

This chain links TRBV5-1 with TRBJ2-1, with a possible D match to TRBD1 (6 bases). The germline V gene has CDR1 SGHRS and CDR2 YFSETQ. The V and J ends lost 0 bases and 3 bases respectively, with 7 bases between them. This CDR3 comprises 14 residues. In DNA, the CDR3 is TGCGCCAGCAGCTTGGTGGACAGCTACAATGAGCAGTTCTTC. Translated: CASSLVDSYNEQFF.

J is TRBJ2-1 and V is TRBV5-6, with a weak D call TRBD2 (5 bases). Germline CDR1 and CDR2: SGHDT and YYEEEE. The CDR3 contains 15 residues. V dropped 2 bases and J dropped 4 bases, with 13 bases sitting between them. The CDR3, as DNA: TGTGCCAGCAGCTTTTCGGGAAACAAGTACAATGAGCAGTTCTTC. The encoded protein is CASSFSGNKYNEQFF.

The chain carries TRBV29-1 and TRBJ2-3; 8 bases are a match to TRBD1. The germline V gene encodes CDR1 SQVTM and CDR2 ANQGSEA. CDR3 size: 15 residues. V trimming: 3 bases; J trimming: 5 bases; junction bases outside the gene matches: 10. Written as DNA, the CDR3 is TGCAGCGTTGACGCGGCAGGGGGCGCCAAAGATACGCAGTATTTT. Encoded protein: CSVDAAGGAKDTQYF.

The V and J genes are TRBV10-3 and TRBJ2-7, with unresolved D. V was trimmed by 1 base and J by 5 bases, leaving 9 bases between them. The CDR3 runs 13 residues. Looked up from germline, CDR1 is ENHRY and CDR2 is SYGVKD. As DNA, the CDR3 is TGTGCCATCAGTGAGTTGTACAGAGACGAGCAGTACTTC. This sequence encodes CAISELYRDEQYF.

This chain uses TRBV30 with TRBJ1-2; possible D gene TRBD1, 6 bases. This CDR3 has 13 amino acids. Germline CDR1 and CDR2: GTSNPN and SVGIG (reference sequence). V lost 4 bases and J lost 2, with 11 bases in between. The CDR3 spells CAWNIRGNYGYTF. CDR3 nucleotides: TGTGCCTGGAATATAAGGGGGAACTATGGCTACACCTTC.

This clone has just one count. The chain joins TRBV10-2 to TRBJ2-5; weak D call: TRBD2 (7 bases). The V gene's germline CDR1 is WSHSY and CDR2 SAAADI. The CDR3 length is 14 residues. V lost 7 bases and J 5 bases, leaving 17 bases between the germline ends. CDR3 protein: CASMVGGPEETQYF. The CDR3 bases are TGCGCCAGCATGGTGGGGGGGCCAGAGGAGACCCAGTACTTC.

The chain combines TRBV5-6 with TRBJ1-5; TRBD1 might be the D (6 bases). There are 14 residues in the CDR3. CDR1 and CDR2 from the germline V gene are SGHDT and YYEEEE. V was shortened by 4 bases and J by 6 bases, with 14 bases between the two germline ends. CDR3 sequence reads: CASSTGTNGQPQHF. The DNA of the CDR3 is TGTGCCAGCAGCACCGGGACAAATGGTCAGCCCCAGCATTTT.

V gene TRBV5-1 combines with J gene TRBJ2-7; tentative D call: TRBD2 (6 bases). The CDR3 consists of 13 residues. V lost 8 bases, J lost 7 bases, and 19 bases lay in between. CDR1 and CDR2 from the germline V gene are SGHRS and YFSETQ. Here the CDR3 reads CASARESLAEQYF. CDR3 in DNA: TGCGCCAGTGCTCGGGAGAGTCTCGCAGAGCAGTACTTC. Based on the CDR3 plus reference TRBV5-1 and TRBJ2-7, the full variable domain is KAGVTQTPRYLIKTRGQQVTLSCSPISGHRSVSWYQQTPGQGLQFLFEYFSETQRNKGNFPGRFSGRQFSNSRSEMNVSTLELGDSALYLCASARESLAEQYFGPGTRLTVT.

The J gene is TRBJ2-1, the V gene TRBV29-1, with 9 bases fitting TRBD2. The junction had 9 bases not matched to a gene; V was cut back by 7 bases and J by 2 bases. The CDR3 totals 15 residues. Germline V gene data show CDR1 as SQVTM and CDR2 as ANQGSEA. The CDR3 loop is CSGGAGGLPYNEQFF. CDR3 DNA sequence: TGCAGCGGGGGAGCGGGAGGCCTCCCCTACAATGAGCAGTTCTTC.

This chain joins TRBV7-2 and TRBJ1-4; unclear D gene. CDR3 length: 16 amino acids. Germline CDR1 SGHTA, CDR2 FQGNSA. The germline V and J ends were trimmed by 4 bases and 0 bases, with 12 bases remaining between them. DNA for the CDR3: TGTGCCAGCAGCTCACCGCAGGATCCAACTAATGAAAAACTGTTTTTT. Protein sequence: CASSSPQDPTNEKLFF.